This TCR beta chain is from a study of blood T cell repertoires in COVID-19. About the study: The analysed material was cDNA or gDNA that came from T cells, B-cell-depleted T cells, or PBMCs.

Source study methods: By means of reference gene primer amplification, nucleated cell counts were estimated. Some clones are missing from TCRdb's copy, which holds only in-frame ones; the method was immunoSEQ multiplex PCR. V and J calls and clone size are as listed in that table; D and trimming were resolved from the DNA. This sample has fewer than 300,000 clones, with around nine tenths found just once. CDR3 length: 19 residues. V lost 5 bases and J 3 bases, leaving 23 bases between the germline ends. Germline loops: CDR1 SGHAT, CDR2 FQNNGV. The sample consisted of peripheral blood. The V call is TRBV11-2, the J call TRBJ2-6; TRBD1 might be the D (6 bases). This TCR was sampled from a man in his forties who had recovered from COVID-19. The CDR3 DNA reads as TGTGCCAGCAGCGCTAGGAGAAAACAGGGAGAAGATGGGGCCAACGTCCTGACTTTC. Amino acid sequence: CASSARRKQGEDGANVLTF.